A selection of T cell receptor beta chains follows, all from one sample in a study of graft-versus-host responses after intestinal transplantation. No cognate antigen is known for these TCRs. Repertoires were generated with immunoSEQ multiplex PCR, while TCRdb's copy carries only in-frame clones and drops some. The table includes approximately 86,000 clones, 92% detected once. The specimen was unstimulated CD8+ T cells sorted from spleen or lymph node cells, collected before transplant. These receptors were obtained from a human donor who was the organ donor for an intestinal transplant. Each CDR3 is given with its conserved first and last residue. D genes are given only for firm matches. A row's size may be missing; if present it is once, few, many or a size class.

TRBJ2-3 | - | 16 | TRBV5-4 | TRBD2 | CASSLLERGGGNTQYF | TGTGCCAGCAGCTTGCTCGAGCGGGGGGGCGGGAATACGCAGTATTTT
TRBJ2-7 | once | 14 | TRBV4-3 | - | CASSQGRGTYEQYF | TGCGCCAGCAGCCAAGGCAGGGGCACCTACGAGCAGTACTTC
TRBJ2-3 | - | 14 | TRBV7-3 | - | CASSLMGLTDTQYF | TGTGCCAGCAGCTTAATGGGACTTACAGATACGCAGTATTTT
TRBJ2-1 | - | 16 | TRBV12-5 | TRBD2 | CASGIPTSGGDNEQFF | TGTGCTAGTGGTATACCGACTAGCGGGGGGGACAATGAGCAGTTCTTC
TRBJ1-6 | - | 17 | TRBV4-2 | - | CASSQATGGSGNSPLHF | TGTGCCAGCAGCCAAGCAACGGGGGGATCGGGTAATTCACCCCTCCACTTT
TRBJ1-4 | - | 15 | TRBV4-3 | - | CASSLSGALDEKLFF | TGCGCCAGCAGTCTCTCAGGGGCACTTGATGAAAAACTGTTTTTT
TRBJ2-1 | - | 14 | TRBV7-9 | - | CVPRLDREGNEQFF | TGTGTCCCGCGTCTGGACAGGGAGGGCAATGAGCAGTTCTTC
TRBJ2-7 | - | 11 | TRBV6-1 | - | CASSESFEQYF | TGTGCCAGCAGTGAGAGTTTCGAGCAGTACTTC
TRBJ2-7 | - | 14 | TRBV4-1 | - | CASSQRWGAYEQYF | TGCGCCAGCAGCCAAAGGTGGGGGGCCTACGAGCAGTACTTC
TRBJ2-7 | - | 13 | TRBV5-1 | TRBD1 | CASSFTGQDEQYF | TGCGCCAGCAGCTTTACGGGACAGGACGAGCAGTACTTC
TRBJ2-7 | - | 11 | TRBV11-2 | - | CASSLVLEQYF | TGTGCCAGCAGCTTAGTTCTCGAGCAGTACTTC
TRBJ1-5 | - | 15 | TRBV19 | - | CASSVTTGMGQPQHF | TGTGCCAGTAGTGTGACGACAGGAATGGGCCAGCCCCAGCATTTT
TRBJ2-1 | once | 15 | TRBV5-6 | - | CASSLIATDNDKQFF | TGTGCCAGCAGCTTGATTGCGACAGATAATGATAAGCAGTTCTTC
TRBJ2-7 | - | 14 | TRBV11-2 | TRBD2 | CASSLHSGGYEQYF | TGTGCCAGCAGTCTCCATAGCGGGGGGTACGAGCAGTACTTC
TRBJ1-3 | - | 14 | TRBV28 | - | CASSLGAGGNTIYF | TGTGCCAGCAGCCTTGGAGCAGGGGGAAACACCATATATTTT
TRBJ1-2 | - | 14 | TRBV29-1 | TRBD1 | CSVGGTGINYGYTF | TGCAGCGTTGGAGGGACAGGGATCAACTATGGCTACACCTTC
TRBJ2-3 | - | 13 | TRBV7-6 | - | CASSTRYTDTQYF | TGTGCCAGCAGCACCCGGTACACAGATACGCAGTATTTT
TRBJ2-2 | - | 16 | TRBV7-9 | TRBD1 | CASSRTGQGRTGELFF | TGTGCCAGCAGCCGAACGGGACAGGGACGCACCGGGGAGCTGTTTTTT
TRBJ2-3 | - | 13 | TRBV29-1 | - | CSGRGGSTDTQYF | TGCAGCGGGAGGGGGGGGAGCACAGATACGCAGTATTTT
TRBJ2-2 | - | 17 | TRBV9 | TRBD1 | CASSVSPDRGISGELFF | TGTGCCAGCAGCGTATCGCCGGACAGGGGGATTTCCGGGGAGCTGTTTTTT
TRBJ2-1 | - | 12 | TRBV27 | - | CASKNPGNEQFF | TGTGCCAGCAAAAATCCAGGGAATGAGCAGTTCTTC
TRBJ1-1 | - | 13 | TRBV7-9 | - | CASSLGQGTEAFF | TGTGCCAGCAGCTTAGGTCAGGGGACTGAAGCTTTCTTT
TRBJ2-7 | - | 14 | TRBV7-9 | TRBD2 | CASSPTSGGYEQYF | TGTGCCAGCAGCCCGACTAGCGGGGGGTACGAGCAGTACTTC
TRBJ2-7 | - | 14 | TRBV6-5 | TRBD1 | CASSYTGGRREQYF | TGTGCCAGCAGTTACACAGGGGGGAGGAGGGAGCAGTACTTC
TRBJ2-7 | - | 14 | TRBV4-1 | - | CASSLNRQGYEQYF | TGCGCCAGCAGCCTTAACCGCCAGGGATACGAGCAGTACTTC
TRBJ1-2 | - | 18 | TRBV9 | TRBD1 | CASSGSGTGKTYNYGYTF | TGTGCCAGCAGCGGTTCCGGGACAGGGAAAACGTATAACTATGGCTACACCTTC
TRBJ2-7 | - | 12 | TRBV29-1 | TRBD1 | CSVVKGAGEQYF | TGCAGCGTTGTCAAGGGGGCAGGGGAGCAGTACTTC
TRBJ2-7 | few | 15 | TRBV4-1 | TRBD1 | CASSQMTGGAYEQYF | TGCGCCAGCAGCCAAATGACAGGGGGGGCTTACGAGCAGTACTTC
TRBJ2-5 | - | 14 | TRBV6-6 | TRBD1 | CASRYPGTGETQYF | TGTGCCAGCAGGTATCCCGGGACAGGGGAGACCCAGTACTTC
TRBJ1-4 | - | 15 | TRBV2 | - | CATEIRRATNEKLFF | TGTGCCACCGAGATAAGGAGGGCAACTAATGAAAAACTGTTTTTT
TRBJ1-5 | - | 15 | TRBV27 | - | CASSLSQGEYQPQHF | TGTGCCAGCAGTTTATCGCAAGGGGAATATCAGCCCCAGCATTTT
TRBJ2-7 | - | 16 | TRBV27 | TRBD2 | CASRLAGGLSSYEQYF | TGTGCCAGCCGGCTCGCGGGGGGCCTATCCTCCTACGAGCAGTACTTC
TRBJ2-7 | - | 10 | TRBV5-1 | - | CASGGAEQYF | TGCGCTAGTGGAGGGGCCGAGCAGTACTTC
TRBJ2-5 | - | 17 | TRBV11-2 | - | CASSLVFSRATQETQYF | TGTGCCAGCAGCTTAGTTTTCAGCAGGGCCACTCAAGAGACCCAGTACTTC
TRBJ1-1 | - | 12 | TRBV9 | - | CASSAGGTEAFF | TGTGCCAGCAGCGCGGGAGGAACTGAAGCTTTCTTT
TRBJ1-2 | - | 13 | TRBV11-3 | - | CASSWNGGYGYTF | TGTGCCAGCAGCTGGAACGGGGGCTATGGCTACACCTTC
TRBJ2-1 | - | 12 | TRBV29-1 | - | CSVEFSGDEQFF | TGCAGCGTTGAGTTTTCGGGGGATGAGCAGTTCTTC
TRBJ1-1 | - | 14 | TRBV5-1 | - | CASSLWGGSIEAFF | TGCGCCAGCAGCTTGTGGGGTGGGAGTATAGAAGCTTTCTTT
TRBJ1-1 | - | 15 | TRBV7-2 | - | CASSLNRVPGTEAFF | TGTGCCAGCAGTCTAAACCGGGTCCCCGGGACTGAAGCTTTCTTT
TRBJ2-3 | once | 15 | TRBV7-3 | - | CASSLYVSGRDTQYF | TGTGCCAGCAGCTTATATGTTTCGGGAAGAGATACGCAGTATTTT
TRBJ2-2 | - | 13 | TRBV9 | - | CASSVAGPGELFF | TGTGCCAGCAGCGTAGCAGGGCCTGGGGAGCTGTTTTTT
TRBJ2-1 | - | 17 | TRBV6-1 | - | CASSEYSPRIGSNEQFF | TGTGCCAGCAGTGAATATTCCCCGCGTATCGGGTCGAATGAGCAGTTCTTC
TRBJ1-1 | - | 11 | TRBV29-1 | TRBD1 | CSPGQGTEAFF | TGCAGCCCAGGACAGGGCACTGAAGCTTTCTTT
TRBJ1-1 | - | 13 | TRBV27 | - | CASSWSQNTEAFF | TGTGCCAGCAGTTGGTCACAGAACACTGAAGCTTTCTTT
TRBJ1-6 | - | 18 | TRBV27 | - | CASSQGSWVGSYNSPLHF | TGTGCCAGCAGTCAAGGGAGTTGGGTGGGCTCCTATAATTCACCCCTCCACTTT
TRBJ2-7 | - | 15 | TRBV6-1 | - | CASSEAQGPLYEQYF | TGTGCCAGCAGTGAAGCTCAGGGCCCACTCTACGAGCAGTACTTC
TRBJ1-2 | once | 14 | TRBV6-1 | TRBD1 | CASSPRQGPYGYTF | TGTGCCAGCAGTCCTAGACAGGGCCCCTATGGCTACACCTTC
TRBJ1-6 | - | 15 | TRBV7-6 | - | CASSQGRSGGSPLHF | TGTGCCAGCAGCCAGGGAAGGTCGGGGGGATCACCCCTCCACTTT
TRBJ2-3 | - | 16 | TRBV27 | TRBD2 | CASSFEVAGTTDTQYF | TGTGCCAGCAGTTTTGAAGTAGCGGGGACCACAGATACGCAGTATTTT
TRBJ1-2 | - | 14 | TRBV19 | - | CASSNLGAGYGYTF | TGTGCCAGTAGTAATCTGGGGGCAGGCTATGGCTACACCTTC
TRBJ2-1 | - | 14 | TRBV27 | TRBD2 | CASSSWRGDNEQFF | TGTGCCAGCAGTTCCTGGCGGGGGGACAATGAGCAGTTCTTC
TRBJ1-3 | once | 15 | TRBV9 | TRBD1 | CASSVSGGIGNTIYF | TGTGCCAGCAGCGTATCAGGGGGCATTGGAAACACCATATATTTT
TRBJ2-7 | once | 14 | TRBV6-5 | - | CASSYEGGDYEQYF | TGTGCCAGCAGTTACGAGGGCGGTGACTACGAGCAGTACTTC
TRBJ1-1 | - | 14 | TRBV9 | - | CASSVGAGITEAFF | TGTGCCAGCAGCGTAGGGGCAGGGATCACTGAAGCTTTCTTT
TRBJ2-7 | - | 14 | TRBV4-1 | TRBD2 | CASSLARGAAEQYF | TGCGCCAGCAGCCTGGCGCGGGGGGCGGCAGAGCAGTACTTC
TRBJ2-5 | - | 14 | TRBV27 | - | CASSLGGPQETQYF | TGTGCCAGCAGTTTGGGGGGGCCACAAGAGACCCAGTACTTC
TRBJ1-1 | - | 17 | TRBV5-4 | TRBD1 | CASSVGYRDRKNTEAFF | TGTGCCAGCAGCGTGGGGTACAGGGACAGGAAGAACACTGAAGCTTTCTTT
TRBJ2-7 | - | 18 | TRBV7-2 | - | CASSPRHEAMLIIYEQYF | TGTGCCAGCAGCCCTAGGCATGAGGCCATGCTTATCATTTACGAGCAGTACTTC
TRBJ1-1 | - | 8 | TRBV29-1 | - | CSVEEAFF | TGCAGCGTCGAGGAAGCTTTCTTT
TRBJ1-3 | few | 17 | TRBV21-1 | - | CASSKVAREPAGNTIYF | TGTGCCAGCAGCAAAGTAGCCAGGGAACCCGCTGGAAACACCATATATTTT